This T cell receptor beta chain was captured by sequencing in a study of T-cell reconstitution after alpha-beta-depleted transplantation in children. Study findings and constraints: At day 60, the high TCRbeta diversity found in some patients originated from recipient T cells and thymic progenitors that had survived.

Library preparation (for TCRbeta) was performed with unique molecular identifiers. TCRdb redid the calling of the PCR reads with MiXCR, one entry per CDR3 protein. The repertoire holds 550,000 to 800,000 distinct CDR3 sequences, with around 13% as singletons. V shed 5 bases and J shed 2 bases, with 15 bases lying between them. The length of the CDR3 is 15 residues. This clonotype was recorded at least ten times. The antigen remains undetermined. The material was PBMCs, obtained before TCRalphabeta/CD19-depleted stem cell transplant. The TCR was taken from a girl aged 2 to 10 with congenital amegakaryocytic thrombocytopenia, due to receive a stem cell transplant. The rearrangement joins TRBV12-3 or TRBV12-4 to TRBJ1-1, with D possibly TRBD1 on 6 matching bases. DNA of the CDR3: TGTGCCAGCAGTCCTCAGACAGGTGTTAACACTGAAGCTTTCTTT. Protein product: CASSPQTGVNTEAFF.